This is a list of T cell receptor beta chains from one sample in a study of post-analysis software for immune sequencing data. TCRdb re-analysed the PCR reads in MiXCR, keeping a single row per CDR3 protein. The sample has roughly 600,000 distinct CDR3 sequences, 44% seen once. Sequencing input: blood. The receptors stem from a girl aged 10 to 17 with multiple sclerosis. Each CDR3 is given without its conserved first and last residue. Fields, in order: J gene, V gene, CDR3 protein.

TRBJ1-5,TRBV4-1,ASSHPGQGHQPQH
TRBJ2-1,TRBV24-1,ATSESGTSGSNEQF
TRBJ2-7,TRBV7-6,ASSLGGDISSYEQY
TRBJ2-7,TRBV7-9,ASSLMRDHEQY
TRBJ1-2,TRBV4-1,ASSQLRTEGYGYT
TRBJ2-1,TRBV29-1,SGKLAGGPVNEQF
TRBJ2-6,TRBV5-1,ASSFSGYGANVLT
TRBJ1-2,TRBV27,ASSITWTGGLYGYT
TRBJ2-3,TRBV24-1,ATSDRGGTDTQY
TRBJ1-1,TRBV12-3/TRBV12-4,ASSPRGRTNTEAF
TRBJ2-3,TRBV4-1,ASSQGGSGPTTDTQY
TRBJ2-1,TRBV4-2,ASSPGAEGNEQF
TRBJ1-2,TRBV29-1,SVAGTGGNYGYT
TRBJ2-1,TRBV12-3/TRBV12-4,ASSSAGGGYNEQF
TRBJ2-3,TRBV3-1,ASSQDSSSDTQY
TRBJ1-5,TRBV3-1,ASSQAGGRGQPQH
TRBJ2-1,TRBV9,ASSVGQMNEQF
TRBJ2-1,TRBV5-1,ASSLGQGLIMNEQF
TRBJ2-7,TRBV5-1,ASSLKVAAGSYEQY
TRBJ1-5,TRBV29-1,SVLQGPNQPQH
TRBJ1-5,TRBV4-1,ASSSGWPTRRSNQPQH
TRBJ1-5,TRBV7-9,ASNLEAGNQPQH
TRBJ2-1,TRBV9,ASSDGRNPNEQF
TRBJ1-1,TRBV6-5,ASSYSRRNTEAF
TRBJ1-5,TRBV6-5,ASRPGLHQPQH